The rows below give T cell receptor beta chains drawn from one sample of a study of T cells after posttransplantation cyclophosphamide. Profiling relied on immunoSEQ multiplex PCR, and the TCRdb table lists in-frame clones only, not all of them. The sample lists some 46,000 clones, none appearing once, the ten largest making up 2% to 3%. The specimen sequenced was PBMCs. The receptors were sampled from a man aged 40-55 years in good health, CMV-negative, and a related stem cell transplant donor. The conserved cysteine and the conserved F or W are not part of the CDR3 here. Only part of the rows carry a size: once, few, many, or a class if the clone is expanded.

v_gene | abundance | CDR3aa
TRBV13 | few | ASSFRLPNEKLF
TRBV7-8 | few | ASSLVGGQETQY
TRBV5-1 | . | ASSLFARGDYEQY
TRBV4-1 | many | ASSQGGSGSPPPYNEQF
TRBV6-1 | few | ASWGLPYEQY
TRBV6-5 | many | ASSYYPGETQY
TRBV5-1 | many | ASSIGLAGASQETQY
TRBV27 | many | ASSLTQTGELF
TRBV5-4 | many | ASTAGANVLT
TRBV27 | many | ASSPGPLMNTEAF